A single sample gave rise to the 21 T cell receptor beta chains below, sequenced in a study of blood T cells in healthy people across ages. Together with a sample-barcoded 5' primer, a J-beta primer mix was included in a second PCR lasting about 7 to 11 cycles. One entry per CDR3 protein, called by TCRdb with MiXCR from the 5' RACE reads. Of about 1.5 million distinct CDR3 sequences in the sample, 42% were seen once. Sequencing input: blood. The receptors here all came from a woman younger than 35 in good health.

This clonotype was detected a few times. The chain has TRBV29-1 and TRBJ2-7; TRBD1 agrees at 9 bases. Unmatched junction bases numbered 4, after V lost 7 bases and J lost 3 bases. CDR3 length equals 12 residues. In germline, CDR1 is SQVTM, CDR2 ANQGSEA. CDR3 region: CSGQGGNYEQYF. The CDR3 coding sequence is TGCAGCGGACAGGGGGGGAACTACGAGCAGTACTTC.

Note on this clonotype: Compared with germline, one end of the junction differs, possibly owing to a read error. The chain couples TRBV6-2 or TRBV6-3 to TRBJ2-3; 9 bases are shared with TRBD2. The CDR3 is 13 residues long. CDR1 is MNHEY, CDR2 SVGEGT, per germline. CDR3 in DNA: TGTGTCAGCAGACGACTAGCGGCAGATACGCAGTATTTT. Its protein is CVSRRLAADTQYF.

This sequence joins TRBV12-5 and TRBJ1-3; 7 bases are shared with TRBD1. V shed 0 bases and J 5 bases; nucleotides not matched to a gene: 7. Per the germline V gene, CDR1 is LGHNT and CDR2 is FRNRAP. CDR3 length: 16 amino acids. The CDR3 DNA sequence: TGTGCTAGTGGTTTGGTTCCGGGACAGAGCAGAAACACCATATATTTT. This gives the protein CASGLVPGQSRNTIYF. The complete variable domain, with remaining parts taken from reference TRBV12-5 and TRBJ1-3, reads DARVTQTPRHKVTEMGQEVTMRCQPILGHNTVFWYRQTMMQGLELLAYFRNRAPLDDSGMPKDRFSAEMPDATLATLKIQPSEPRDSAVYFCASGLVPGQSRNTIYFGEGSWLTVV.

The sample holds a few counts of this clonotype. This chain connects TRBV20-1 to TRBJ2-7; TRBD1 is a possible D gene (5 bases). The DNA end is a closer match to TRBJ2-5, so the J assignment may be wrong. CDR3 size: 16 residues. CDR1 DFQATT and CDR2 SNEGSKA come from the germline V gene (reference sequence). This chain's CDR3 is CSAREQALASRETQYF. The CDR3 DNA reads TGCAGTGCTAGAGAACAGGCTCTGGCTTCACGGGAGACCCAGTACTTC.

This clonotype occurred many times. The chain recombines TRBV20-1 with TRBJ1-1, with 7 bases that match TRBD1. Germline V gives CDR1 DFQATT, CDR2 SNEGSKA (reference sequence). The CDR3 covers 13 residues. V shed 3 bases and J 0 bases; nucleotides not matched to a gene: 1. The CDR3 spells CSARTGMNTEAFF. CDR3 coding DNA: TGCAGTGCTAGGACAGGGATGAACACTGAAGCTTTCTTT.

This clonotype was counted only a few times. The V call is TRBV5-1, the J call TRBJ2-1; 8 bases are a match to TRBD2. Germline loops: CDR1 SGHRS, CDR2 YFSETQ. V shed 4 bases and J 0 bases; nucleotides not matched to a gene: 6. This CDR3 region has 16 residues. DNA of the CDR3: TGCGCCAGCAGCCCGGGAGGGGGTATCTCCTACAATGAGCAGTTCTTC. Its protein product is CASSPGGGISYNEQFF.

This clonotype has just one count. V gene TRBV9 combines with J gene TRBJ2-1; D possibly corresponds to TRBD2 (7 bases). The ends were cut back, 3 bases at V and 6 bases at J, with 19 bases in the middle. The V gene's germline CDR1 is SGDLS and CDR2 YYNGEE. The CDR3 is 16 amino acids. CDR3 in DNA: TGTGCCAGCAGCGAGTCTTGGGGGCGGGAGCCCAATGAGCAGTTCTTC. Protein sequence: CASSESWGREPNEQFF.

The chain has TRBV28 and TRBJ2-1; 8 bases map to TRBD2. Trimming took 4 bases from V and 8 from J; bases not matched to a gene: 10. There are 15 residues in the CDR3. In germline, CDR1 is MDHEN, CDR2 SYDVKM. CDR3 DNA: TGTGCCAGCAGTTCGCGGGGGGTCCTAACGGATGAGCAGTTCTTC. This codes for CASSSRGVLTDEQFF.

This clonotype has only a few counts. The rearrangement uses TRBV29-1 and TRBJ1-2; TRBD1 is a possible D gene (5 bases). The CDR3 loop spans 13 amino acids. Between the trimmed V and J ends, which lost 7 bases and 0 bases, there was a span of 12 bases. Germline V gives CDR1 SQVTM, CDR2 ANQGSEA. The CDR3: CSGSSGPNYGYTF. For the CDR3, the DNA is TGCAGCGGCTCATCAGGGCCTAACTATGGCTACACCTTC. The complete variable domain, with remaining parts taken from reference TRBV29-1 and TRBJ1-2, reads SAVISQKPSRDICQRGTSLTIQCQVDSQVTMMFWYRQQPGQSLTLIATANQGSEATYESGFVIDKFPISRPNLTFSTLTVSNMSPEDSSIYLCSGSSGPNYGYTFGSGTRLTVV.

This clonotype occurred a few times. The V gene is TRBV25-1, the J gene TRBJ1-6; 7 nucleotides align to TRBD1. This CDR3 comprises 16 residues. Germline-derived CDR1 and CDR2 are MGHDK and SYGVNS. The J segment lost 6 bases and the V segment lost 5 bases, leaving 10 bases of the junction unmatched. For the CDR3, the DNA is TGTGCCAGCAGTATCCAGGGGGTATTTAGTAATTCACCCCTCCACTTT. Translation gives CASSIQGVFSNSPLHF.

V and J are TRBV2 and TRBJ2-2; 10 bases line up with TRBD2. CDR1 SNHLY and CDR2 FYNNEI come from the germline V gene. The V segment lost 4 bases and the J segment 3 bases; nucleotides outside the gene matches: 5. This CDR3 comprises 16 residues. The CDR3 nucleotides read TGTGCCAGCAGTGGACCTAGCGGGGGCCACACCGGGGAGCTGTTTTTT. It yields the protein CASSGPSGGHTGELFF.

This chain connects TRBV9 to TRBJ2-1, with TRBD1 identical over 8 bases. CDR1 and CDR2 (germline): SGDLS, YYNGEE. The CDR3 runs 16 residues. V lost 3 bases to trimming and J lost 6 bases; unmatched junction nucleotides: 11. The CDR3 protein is CASSETGQVLANEQFF. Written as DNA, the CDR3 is TGTGCCAGCAGCGAAACGGGACAGGTTTTGGCCAATGAGCAGTTCTTC. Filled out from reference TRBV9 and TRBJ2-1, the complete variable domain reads DSGVTQTPKHLITATGQRVTLRCSPRSGDLSVYWYQQSLDQGLQFLIQYYNGEERAKGNILERFSAQQFPDLHSELNLSSLELGDSALYFCASSETGQVLANEQFFGPGTRLTVL.

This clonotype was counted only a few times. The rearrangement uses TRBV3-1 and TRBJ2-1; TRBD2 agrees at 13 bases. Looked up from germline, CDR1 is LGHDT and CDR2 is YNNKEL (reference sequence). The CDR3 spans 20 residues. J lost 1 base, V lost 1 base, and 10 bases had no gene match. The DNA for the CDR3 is TGTGCCAGCAGCCAAGGAGCCTTAGGACTAGCGGGGGAATCCTACAATGAGCAGTTCTTC. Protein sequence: CASSQGALGLAGESYNEQFF.

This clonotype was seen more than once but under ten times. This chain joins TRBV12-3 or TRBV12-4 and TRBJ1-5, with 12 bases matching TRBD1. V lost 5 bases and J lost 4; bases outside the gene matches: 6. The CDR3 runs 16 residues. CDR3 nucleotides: TGTGCCAGCAGTCCGCCGGGACAGGGGGCGAATCAGCCCCAGCATTTT. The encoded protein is CASSPPGQGANQPQHF.

The CDR3 nucleotides read TGTGCCAGCAGCCAAGAGGGTCCGGGGGGGAACTATGGCTACACCTTC. Translation: CASSQEGPGGNYGYTF. The chain combines TRBV4-2 with TRBJ1-2; D is perhaps TRBD1 (5 bases). This CDR3 has 16 residues. The V gene lost 0 bases and the J gene lost 2 bases, with 13 bases spanning the gap. The germline gives CDR1 LGHNA, CDR2 YNFKEQ.

The CDR3 nucleotides read TGTGCCAGCAGCCGACAGGACGTGAACACTGAAGCTTTCTTT. This translates into CASSRQDVNTEAFF. This chain connects TRBV3-1 to TRBJ1-1, with a possible D match to TRBD1 (6 bases). The germline V and J ends were trimmed by 4 bases and 0 bases, with 9 bases remaining between them. Germline V gene sequence: CDR1 LGHDT, CDR2 YNNKEL (reference sequence). The CDR3 is 14 residues long.

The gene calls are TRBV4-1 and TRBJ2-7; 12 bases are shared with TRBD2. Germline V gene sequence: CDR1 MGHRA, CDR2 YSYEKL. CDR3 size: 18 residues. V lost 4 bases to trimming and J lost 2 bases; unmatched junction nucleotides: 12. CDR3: CASSPLGLAGRAAYEQYF. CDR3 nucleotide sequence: TGCGCCAGCAGCCCACTTGGACTAGCGGGGAGGGCGGCCTACGAGCAGTACTTC.

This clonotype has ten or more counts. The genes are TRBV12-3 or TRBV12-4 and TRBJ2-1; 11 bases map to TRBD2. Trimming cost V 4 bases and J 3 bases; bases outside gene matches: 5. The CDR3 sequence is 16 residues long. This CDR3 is CASSSLAGENYNEQFF. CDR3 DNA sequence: TGTGCCAGCAGTTCACTAGCGGGAGAGAACTACAATGAGCAGTTCTTC.

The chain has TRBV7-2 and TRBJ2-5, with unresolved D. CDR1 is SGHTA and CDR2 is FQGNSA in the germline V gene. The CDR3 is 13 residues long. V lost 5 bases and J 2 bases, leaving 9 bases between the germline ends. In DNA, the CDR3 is TGTGCCAGCAGCCCATATGGGCAAGAGACCCAGTACTTC. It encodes CASSPYGQETQYF.

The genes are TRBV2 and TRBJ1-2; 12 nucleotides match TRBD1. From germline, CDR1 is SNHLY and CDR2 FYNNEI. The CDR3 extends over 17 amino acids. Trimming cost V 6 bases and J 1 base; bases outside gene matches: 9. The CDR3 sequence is CASSPGTGGVGNYGYTF. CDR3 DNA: TGTGCCAGCAGCCCCGGGACAGGGGGCGTCGGTAACTATGGCTACACCTTC.

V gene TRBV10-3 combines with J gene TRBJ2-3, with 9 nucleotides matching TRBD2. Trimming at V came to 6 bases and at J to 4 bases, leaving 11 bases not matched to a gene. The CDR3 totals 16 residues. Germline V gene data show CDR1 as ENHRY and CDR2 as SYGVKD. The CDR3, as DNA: TGTGCCATCAGACCCCCTAGCGGGGAGACCGCAGATACGCAGTATTTT. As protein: CAIRPPSGETADTQYF.